This T cell receptor beta chain emerged from a study of T cell therapy after organ transplantation (dated by TCRdb to between 2018 and 2021). As for the study more broadly: Therapy products were autologous CMV-specific T cells expanded in vitro for about 13 days with a peptide pool of 30 HLA class I and II CMV epitopes. Up to 6 T cell doses were administered to patients every 2 weeks, and patients were monitored for roughly 28 weeks after therapy was completed. About 80% of the ten patients were classed as clinical responders and two as nonresponders. Across 2 to 6 intravenous infusions, patients got a median of 1.92 x 10^8 CMV-specific T cells. Long-term post-therapy blood samples were obtained 20 to 29 weeks after therapy was completed. This study was a follow-up analysis of the TRBV repertoire from an open-label phase I trial that tested autologous CMV-specific adoptive T cell therapy in people who had received solid-organ transplants. Only about 85% of the 10 patients had long-term post-therapy samples available. Overall study outcomes, separate from this receptor: Before therapy, nonresponders had marked clonal expansions, and their repertoires changed minimally after therapy. Post-therapy reconstitution appeared to include both transferred clonotypes and endogenous clonotypes not detected in the therapy products. Fold change in CD8 clonality after therapy was inversely correlated with pretherapy clonality, suggesting that less biased repertoires were more receptive to remodeling. The small number of expansions detected in nonresponders may reflect reduced sample coverage resulting from poor CD8+ T cell yield. The small cohort prevented assessing confounders such as concurrent antirejection and antiviral medications.

The sample's time point label, decoded: 20-29 weeks after completion of therapy. The patients had received solid-organ transplants and had cytomegalovirus that was drug-resistant/recurrent. Approximately 11 trial participants were chosen for repertoire analysis on the basis of the availability of post-therapy peripheral blood mononuclear cells. A BD FACSAria III was used to sort viable CD3+CD8+CD4- lymphocytes from PBMCs. The Qiagen DNeasy Kit was used to extract genomic DNA from sorted cells. V is clipped by 1 base and J by 8 bases, and the sequence between their germline boundaries is 12 bases long. Taken from the germline V gene (reference sequence), the CDR1 and CDR2 loops are SEHNR and FQNEAQ. From the cysteine through the phenylalanine, the CDR3 covers 14 amino acids. Just the 42-base CDR3 DNA is kept, in frame starting at base 1. This clone was counted only a few times. Its antigen specificity is not known. Per-base quality was not reported, and no clone a single base away is much larger than it.

Using the immunoSEQ two-step, bias-controlled multiplex PCR assay, TRB CDR3 regions were amplified from genomic DNA. An Illumina NextSeq 500 was used to sequence the CDR3 libraries. The authors processed their data as follows. The immunoSEQ Analyzer platform was used for the initial alignment and bioinformatics, which included bias normalization against synthetic CDR3 analogs. V, D and J gene annotation followed the IMGT database definitions. VDJtools version 1.1.10 and the R package tcR version 2.2.1.11 were used with default settings for further TRBV analyses. For the GLIPH analysis, version 1.0 was run with default settings. In CDR3 sequences with at least 5 reads, significant changes in clonotype frequency were tested by a 2-sided binomial test with Benjamini-Hochberg correction (alpha = 0.01). As stored in TCRdb, this immuneACCESS dataset retains in-frame rearrangements with V and J assigned. A fraction of the clones does not appear; measured against another copy, unresolved V genes explain less than half of the discrepancy, and the remainder lacks a known reason. V and J calls and clone size come straight from that table; D and trimming were deduced from the DNA. In this sample the table shows 3,000 to 4,500 clones, 55% to 75% of which occur a single time. The ten biggest clones cover about 35% of the sample.

The sequenced sample was CD8+ T cells from blood, obtained after autologous CMV-specific T cell therapy. This receptor was taken from a human patient who had received a solid organ transplant and had CMV disease. The graft donor may be the source of some T cells after a transplant. The chain joins TRBV7-9 to TRBJ2-4, with the D segment identity uncertain. The sequence in DNA is TGTGCCAGCAGCTTAGTTGATAGCCCGGACATTCAGTACTTC. It is translated as CASSLVDSPDIQYF. The variable domain in full, with residues beyond the CDR3 obtained from the reference TRBV7-9 and TRBJ2-4 genes, is DTGVSQNPRHKITKRGQNVTFRCDPISEHNRLYWYRQTLGQGPEFLTYFQNEAQLEKSRLLSDRFSAERPKGSFSTLEIQRTEQGDSAMYLCASSLVDSPDIQYFGAGTRLSVL.